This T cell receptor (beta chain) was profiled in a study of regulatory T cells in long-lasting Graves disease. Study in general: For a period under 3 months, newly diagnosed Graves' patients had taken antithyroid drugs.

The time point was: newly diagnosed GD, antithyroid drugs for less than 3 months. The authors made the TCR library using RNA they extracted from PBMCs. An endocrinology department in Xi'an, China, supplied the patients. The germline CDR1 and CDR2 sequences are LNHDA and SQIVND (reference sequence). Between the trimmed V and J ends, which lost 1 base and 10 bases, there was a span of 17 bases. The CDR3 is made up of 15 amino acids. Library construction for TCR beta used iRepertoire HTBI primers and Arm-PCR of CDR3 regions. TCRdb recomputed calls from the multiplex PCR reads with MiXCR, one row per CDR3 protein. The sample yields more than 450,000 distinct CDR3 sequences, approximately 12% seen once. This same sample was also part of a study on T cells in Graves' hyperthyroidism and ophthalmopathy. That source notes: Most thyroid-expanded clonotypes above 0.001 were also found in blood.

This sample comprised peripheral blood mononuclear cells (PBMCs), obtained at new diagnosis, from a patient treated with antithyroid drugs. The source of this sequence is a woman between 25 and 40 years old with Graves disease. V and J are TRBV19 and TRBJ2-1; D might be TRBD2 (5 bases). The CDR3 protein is CASSIGSAGPGEQFF. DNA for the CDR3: TGTGCCAGTAGTATAGGTTCCGCTGGACCGGGGGAGCAGTTCTTC.